This passage covers 4 T cell receptor beta chains from one sample sequenced in a study of cytomegalovirus exposure and HLA in healthy donors. PCR primers comprised 60 Vbeta and 13 Jbeta primers. Sequencing was performed with immunoSEQ multiplex PCR; in TCRdb, only in-frame clones are kept and a portion is missing. The sample gives approximately 120,000 clones, just under 70% of which show up once; approximately 5.4% is in the top ten. Material for sequencing was PBMCs. These receptors were obtained from a woman in her sixties or seventies in good health and CMV-seropositive.

The rearrangement joins TRBV7-8 to TRBJ2-7; 9 nucleotides agree with TRBD1. After removal of 2 bases from V and 3 bases from J, the junction contained 2 bases not matched to a gene. The CDR3 is 14 amino acids. Germline V gene data show CDR1 as SGHVS and CDR2 as FQNEAQ. CDR3 protein: CASSLKDRGYEQYF. The CDR3 DNA is TGTGCCAGCAGCTTAAAGGACAGGGGCTACGAGCAGTACTTC.

In its sample, this clone was seen a few times. This chain joins TRBV6-1 and TRBJ1-1; D uncertain. The CDR3 totals 15 residues. Trimming took off 1 base at V and 2 bases at J, with 11 bases between the two ends. CDR1 is MNHNS, CDR2 SASEGT, per germline. The CDR3 nucleotides are TGTGCCAGCAGTGAAGTCACTGGAGTCAACACTGAAGCTTTCTTT. It encodes CASSEVTGVNTEAFF.

This chain uses TRBV5-6 with TRBJ1-1; D gene uncertain. The CDR3 contains 15 residues. V was pared by 4 bases and J by 1 base, with 14 bases between. The germline V gene encodes CDR1 SGHDT and CDR2 YYEEEE. The CDR3: CASSTLEAGNTEAFF. For the CDR3, the DNA is TGTGCCAGCAGCACCCTTGAGGCCGGGAACACTGAAGCTTTCTTT.

This chain uses TRBV18 with TRBJ2-3; D not certain. Germline V gives CDR1 KGHSH, CDR2 LQKENI. With 0 bases removed from V and 4 bases from J, the gap between germline ends came to 11 bases. CDR3 length: 15 amino acids. CDR3 DNA: TGTGCCAGCTCACCACCGAACTACCGGGCAGATACGCAGTATTTT. It is translated as CASSPPNYRADTQYF.